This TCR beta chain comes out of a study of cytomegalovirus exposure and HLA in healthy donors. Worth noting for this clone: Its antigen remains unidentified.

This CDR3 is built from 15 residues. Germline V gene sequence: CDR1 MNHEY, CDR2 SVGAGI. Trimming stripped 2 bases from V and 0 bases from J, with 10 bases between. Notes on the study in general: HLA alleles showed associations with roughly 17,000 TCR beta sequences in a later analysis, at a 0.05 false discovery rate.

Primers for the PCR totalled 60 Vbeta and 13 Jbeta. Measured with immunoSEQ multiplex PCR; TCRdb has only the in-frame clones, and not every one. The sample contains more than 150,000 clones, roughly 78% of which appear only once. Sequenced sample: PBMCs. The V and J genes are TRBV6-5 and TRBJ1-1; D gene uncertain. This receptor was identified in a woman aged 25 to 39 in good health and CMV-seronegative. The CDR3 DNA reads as TGTGCCAGCAGTTACGTTAAGAGTATGAACACTGAAGCTTTCTTT. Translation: CASSYVKSMNTEAFF.